A selection of T cell receptor beta chains follows, all from one sample in a study of T cell changes during pregnancy in multiple sclerosis. The table came from immunoSEQ multiplex PCR; TCRdb's copy has only in-frame clones and leaves some out. Of about 100,000 clones in the sample, roughly 92% were seen once. The sequences come from peripheral blood, collected after pregnancy. All receptors come from a female donor with multiple sclerosis, enrolled in a pregnancy study. Both conserved end residues are part of each CDR3. Each record gives: CDR3 length, J gene, V gene, clone size, D gene, CDR3 protein, CDR3 DNA. The D gene is left open where the match is weak. Part of the rows lack a size; the others show once, few, many or a class for expanded clones.

>15|TRBJ2-5|TRBV25-1|.|.
CASTGWGPMGETQYF
TGTGCCAGCACGGGCTGGGGCCCTATGGGGGAGACCCAGTACTTC
>16|TRBJ2-1|TRBV19|.|TRBD2
CASSTGLAGVGNEQFF
TGTGCCAGTAGTACCGGACTAGCGGGAGTCGGCAATGAGCAGTTCTTC
>15|TRBJ2-1|TRBV9|.|TRBD2
CASSRGLAGGGEQFF
TGTGCCAGCAGCCGGGGACTAGCGGGAGGAGGTGAGCAGTTCTTC
>13|TRBJ1-2|TRBV5-8|once|.
CASSRGRIYGYTF
TGTGCCAGCAGCCGAGGAAGGATCTATGGCTACACCTTC
>13|TRBJ2-7|TRBV2|.|.
CASSDGGTYEQYF
TGTGCCAGCAGTGATGGCGGAACCTACGAGCAGTACTTC
>15|TRBJ2-3|TRBV5-1|.|.
CASSLSWGGVDTQYF
TGCGCCAGCAGCTTAAGTTGGGGCGGAGTGGATACGCAGTATTTT
>15|TRBJ2-2|TRBV7-2|once|.
CASSLVGRVGGELFF
TGTGCCAGCAGCTTGGTCGGCAGGGTCGGCGGGGAGCTGTTTTTT
>14|TRBJ2-7|TRBV27|.|TRBD2
CATGLAGQFYEQYF
TGTGCCACCGGACTAGCGGGACAATTCTACGAGCAGTACTTC
>15|TRBJ2-7|TRBV2|.|TRBD1
CASSPRTGGARQQYF
TGTGCCAGCAGTCCCCGGACAGGGGGCGCCCGGCAGCAGTACTTC
>13|TRBJ2-1|TRBV4-1|.|.
CASSQVRSNEQFF
TGCGCCAGCAGCCAAGTTCGGTCCAATGAGCAGTTCTTC
>16|TRBJ2-7|TRBV15|.|TRBD2
CATSRRPGLGLPEQYF
TGTGCCACCAGCAGGCGACCGGGACTAGGTCTCCCTGAGCAGTACTTC
>12|TRBJ1-1|TRBV10-3|.|.
CAILGAHTEAFF
TGTGCCATTCTAGGGGCGCACACTGAAGCTTTCTTT
>14|TRBJ2-3|TRBV27|.|.
CASSIGTSTDTQYF
TGTGCCAGCAGTATCGGGACTAGCACAGATACGCAGTATTTT
>15|TRBJ2-5|TRBV4-2|.|.
CASSQVTDASETQYF
TGTGCCAGCAGCCAAGTCACAGATGCCTCGGAGACCCAGTACTTC
>16|TRBJ2-1|TRBV5-1|.|TRBD2
CASSSGLAASYNEQFF
TGCGCCAGCAGCTCGGGACTAGCGGCTTCCTACAATGAGCAGTTCTTC
>13|TRBJ1-1|TRBV6-1|once|.
CASSGHRNTEAFF
TGTGCCAGCAGTGGCCACAGGAACACTGAAGCTTTCTTT
>15|TRBJ2-7|TRBV10-2|.|TRBD2
CASSESAGPVYEQYF
TGCGCCAGCAGTGAGTCAGCGGGACCCGTCTACGAGCAGTACTTC
>14|TRBJ2-2|TRBV30|.|TRBD2
CAWSVLAGAGELFF
TGTGCCTGGAGTGTACTAGCGGGAGCTGGGGAGCTGTTTTTT
>12|TRBJ2-7|TRBV6-5|.|TRBD1
CASRDRTYEQYF
TGTGCCAGCCGGGACAGAACCTACGAGCAGTACTTC
>13|TRBJ2-7|TRBV6-5|.|.
CASSPARGYEQYF
TGTGCCAGCAGTCCCGCTCGCGGCTACGAGCAGTACTTC
>14|TRBJ2-7|TRBV4-1|.|.
CASSQVTSPYEQYF
TGCGCCAGCAGCCAAGTGACTTCCCCCTACGAGCAGTACTTC
>15|TRBJ1-1|TRBV19|.|TRBD1
CASKMTGGFNTEAFF
TGTGCCAGTAAAATGACAGGGGGCTTTAACACTGAAGCTTTCTTT
>13|TRBJ1-3|TRBV27|once|.
CASSPLSGNTIYF
TGTGCCAGCAGTCCGTTGTCTGGAAACACCATATATTTT
>13|TRBJ1-1|TRBV28|.|.
CASSLWGQKEAFF
TGTGCCAGCAGTTTATGGGGACAAAAGGAAGCTTTCTTT
>13|TRBJ2-4|TRBV5-4|few|.
CASNRRGGNIQYF
TGTGCCTCGAATCGGAGGGGTGGGAACATTCAGTACTTC
>11|TRBJ1-2|TRBV19|.|.
CASGTNYGYTF
TGTGCCAGCGGGACAAATTATGGCTACACCTTC
>14|TRBJ2-3|TRBV6-6|.|.
CASTKATVTDTQYF
TGTGCCAGCACCAAGGCGACAGTCACAGATACGCAGTATTTT
>14|TRBJ2-5|TRBV9|.|.
CASSEGGGPRPQYF
TGTGCCAGCAGCGAGGGGGGGGGACCCAGGCCCCAGTACTTC
>13|TRBJ2-2|TRBV5-1|.|.
CASSLPGTGELFF
TGCGCCAGCAGCTTGCCGGGGACCGGGGAGCTGTTTTTT
>17|TRBJ2-3|TRBV7-8|.|TRBD2
CASSLVVLAGETDTQYF
TGTGCCAGCAGCTTAGTGGTTCTAGCGGGTGAGACAGATACGCAGTATTTT
>13|TRBJ2-7|TRBV6-4|.|TRBD2
CASSEGGPYEQYF
TGTGCCAGCAGTGAGGGAGGGCCCTACGAGCAGTACTTC
>17|TRBJ2-1|TRBV15|.|TRBD1
CATSRGGGTGGYNEQFF
TGTGCCACCAGCAGAGGTGGTGGCACAGGGGGCTACAATGAGCAGTTCTTC
>15|TRBJ2-7|TRBV30|.|TRBD1
CAWSPPGQGNHEQYF
TGTGCCTGGAGTCCCCCGGGACAGGGGAACCACGAGCAGTACTTC
>15|TRBJ1-4|TRBV19|.|.
CASSKPSGANEKLFF
TGTGCCAGTAGTAAGCCTTCGGGGGCTAATGAAAAACTGTTTTTT
>14|TRBJ2-3|TRBV30|.|.
CAWSVGLATDTQYF
TGTGCCTGGAGTGTAGGGCTAGCCACAGATACGCAGTATTTT
>14|TRBJ2-7|TRBV5-8|.|.
CASSYGASVHEQYF
TGTGCCAGCAGCTATGGGGCCTCAGTCCACGAGCAGTACTTC
>17|TRBJ2-3|TRBV12-2|.|.
CASRSPMGAGARATQYF
TGTGCAAGTCGCAGTCCCATGGGTGCGGGAGCACGAGCTACGCAGTATTTT